This entry describes one TCR beta chain. Its specificity is not known. Peripheral blood came from all dose cohorts at three timepoints. Germline assignment: CDR1 SEHNR and CDR2 FQNEAQ (reference sequence). The CDR3 runs to 15 residues. V trimming: 5 bases; J trimming: 5 bases; junction bases outside the gene matches: 5. Clones were read by immunoSEQ multiplex PCR, and TCRdb kept only the in-frame ones, dropping some. The sample holds roughly 53,000 clones, about 90% seen once. The sample belongs to a study of OX40 agonist ivuxolimab in advanced cancers. Study-level points and caveats: It was not determined which antigens were specifically recognized by the peripheral T cells that had undergone clonal expansion. CD4+ and CD8+ blood T cells expanded clonally by week 6 at 0.1 to 3.0 mg/kg.

Here the sequenced sample was CD4+ or CD8+ T cells sorted from blood, taken in a trial of the OX40 agonist ivuxolimab. This clonotype was sampled from an adult with an advanced solid tumor such as melanoma, head and neck, liver or kidney cancer. The rearrangement uses TRBV7-9 and TRBJ2-2; TRBD2 matches at 10 bases. For the CDR3, the DNA is TGTGCCAGCAGCGGGCTAGCGGGAGAAACCGGGGAGCTGTTTTTT. It encodes CASSGLAGETGELFF.